The 31 T cell receptor beta chains below were found in one sample sequenced in a study of T cell repertoires in cytomegalovirus infection. Via MiXCR, TCRdb re-called the reads, giving one row per CDR3 protein. The sample includes about 85,000 distinct CDR3 sequences, about 45% of them seen just once. Their specific antigens are unknown. The source was CD8+ T cells from cultured PBMCs, collected from culture after CMV antigen stimulation. These receptors were collected from a human donor in good health (CMV status not recorded). Some clones in this sample may be carry-over from other donors' samples.

This rearrangement joins TRBV5-4 to TRBJ1-4; D unclear. V was trimmed by 0 bases and J by 4 bases, leaving 4 bases between them. Germline lookup yields CDR1 SGHNT and CDR2 YYREEE (reference sequence). The CDR3 totals 13 residues. CDR3 sequence reads: CASSLAGNEKLFF. CDR3 DNA sequence: TGTGCCAGCAGCTTGGCTGGTAATGAAAAACTGTTTTTT.

The chain is built from TRBV6-1 and TRBJ2-1; possibly TRBD1 or TRBD2 for D (6 bases each). This CDR3 region has 14 residues. V shed 5 bases and J shed 7 bases, with 15 bases lying between them. Germline assignment: CDR1 MNHNS and CDR2 SASEGT. CDR3 in DNA: TGTGCCAGCAGTCCACCGGGGGCGCGAAATGAGCAGTTCTTC. Translation: CASSPPGARNEQFF.

The V call is TRBV4-2, the J call TRBJ2-5; 9 nucleotides line up with TRBD2. CDR1 and CDR2 (germline): LGHNA, YNFKEQ. V lost 6 bases and J lost 2; bases outside the gene matches: 4. There are 14 residues in the CDR3. CDR3 residues: CASSLAGPQETQYF. In DNA, the CDR3 is TGTGCCAGCAGTCTAGCGGGGCCGCAAGAGACCCAGTACTTC.

The chain carries TRBV28 and TRBJ2-2; D is unclear. CDR1 is MDHEN, CDR2 SYDVKM, per germline. Trimming left V 0 bases short and J 1 base short, with 6 bases between. CDR3 length: 15 residues. The CDR3 coding sequence is TGTGCCAGCAGTTTATGGAGACTGAACACCGGGGAGCTGTTTTTT. Encoded protein: CASSLWRLNTGELFF. Looking up the rest from reference TRBV28 and TRBJ2-2 gives the full variable domain: DVKVTQSSRYLVKRTGEKVFLECVQDMDHENMFWYRQDPGLGLRLIYFSYDVKMKEKGDIPEGYSVSREKKERFSLILESASTNQTSMYLCASSLWRLNTGELFFGEGSRLTVL.

The chain recombines TRBV6-5 with TRBJ1-1; 10 positions agree with TRBD1. Germline CDR1 reads MNHEY; CDR2 reads SVGAGI. The CDR3 totals 15 residues. V shed 5 bases, J shed 3 bases, and the junction held 6 bases outside the gene matches. As DNA, the CDR3 is TGTGCCAGCAGTCCTAAGGACAGGGGGTACACTGAAGCTTTCTTT. Amino acids: CASSPKDRGYTEAFF.

In this sample, this clonotype turned up a few times. J is TRBJ2-1 and V is TRBV29-1, with a tentative D call TRBD2 (5 bases). V was shortened by 5 bases and J by 0 bases, with 17 bases between the two germline ends. The CDR3 contains 16 residues. Germline V lookup: CDR1 SQVTM, CDR2 ANQGSEA. This chain's CDR3 is CSVTPIGESSYNEQFF. Written as DNA, the CDR3 is TGCAGCGTTACCCCTATTGGGGAGAGCTCCTACAATGAGCAGTTCTTC.

The V and J genes are TRBV7-8 and TRBJ2-7; TRBD1 aligns across 7 bases. This CDR3 is 15 amino acids long. Germline V gene data show CDR1 as SGHVS and CDR2 as FQNEAQ. V lost 1 base to trimming and J lost 0 bases; unmatched junction nucleotides: 3. The DNA for the CDR3 is TGTGCCAGCAGCTTAGGACAGGGAATCTCCTACGAGCAGTACTTC. Translation: CASSLGQGISYEQYF.

The genes are TRBV7-8 and TRBJ1-5; D is uncertain. Germline values: CDR1 SGHVS, CDR2 FQNEAQ. This CDR3 has 15 amino acids. V gave up 8 bases and J gave up 3 bases, with 17 bases separating them. The CDR3 DNA sequence: TGTGCCAGCGGAGAACATCTCCACTACAATCAGCCCCAGCATTTT. Protein product: CASGEHLHYNQPQHF.

V and J are TRBV11-2 and TRBJ2-3; no definite D call. The CDR3 length is 14 residues. Germline V CDR1 and CDR2: SGHAT, FQNNGV. Trimming removed 2 bases at V and 2 bases at J, with 8 bases between. CDR3 sequence (DNA): TGTGCCAGCAGCTTAACAATATTCACAGATACGCAGTATTTT. This gives the protein CASSLTIFTDTQYF.

This clonotype was counted between two and nine times. The chain uses TRBV7-3 and TRBJ1-1; D not certain. Trimming stripped 5 bases from V and 1 base from J, with 8 bases between. Germline loops: CDR1 SGHTA, CDR2 FQGTGA. The CDR3 is 13 amino acids. CDR3 residues: CASSRIGNTEAFF. The CDR3 bases are TGTGCCAGCAGCCGGATCGGGAACACTGAAGCTTTCTTT.

This clonotype has more than one count but fewer than ten. The chain combines TRBV6-2 or TRBV6-3 with TRBJ1-1; perhaps TRBD1 as D (6 bases). Per germline, CDR1 MNHEY and CDR2 SVGEGT. CDR3 size: 14 residues. V was clipped by 10 bases and J by 1 base, with 16 bases between them. The CDR3 region has the DNA TGTGCCACCTACAGGGAATCCCCGAACACTGAAGCTTTCTTT. This codes for CATYRESPNTEAFF.

This clonotype was picked up a small number of times. The CDR3 region has the DNA TGTGCCAGCAGGTTTGGGTCTAGCGGGAGGACGCATGAGCAGTTCTTC. This codes for CASRFGSSGRTHEQFF. This chain joins TRBV7-2 and TRBJ2-1, with 11 nucleotides matching TRBD2. J lost 8 bases, V lost 6 bases, and 12 bases had no gene match. Germline CDR1 is SGHTA and CDR2 is FQGNSA. The CDR3 consists of 16 residues.

This clonotype occurred a few times. The genes are TRBV11-2 and TRBJ1-2, with 7 bases lining up with TRBD1. Trimming at V came to 1 base and at J to 6 bases, leaving 14 bases not matched to a gene. Germline-derived CDR1 and CDR2 are SGHAT and FQNNGV. This CDR3 has 17 residues. CDR3 nucleotides: TGTGCCAGCAGCTTAGTAAAGGGGGCCCCCCTACCCAATGGCTACACCTTC. Residues: CASSLVKGAPLPNGYTF.

The gene calls are TRBV11-2 and TRBJ2-7; TRBD1 matches at 8 bases. This CDR3 has 15 amino acids. In germline, CDR1 is SGHAT, CDR2 FQNNGV. The V segment lost 5 bases and the J segment 0 bases; nucleotides outside the gene matches: 6. The chain's CDR3 is CASSVGQGASYEQYF. The CDR3 DNA reads TGTGCCAGCAGCGTGGGTCAGGGGGCCTCCTACGAGCAGTACTTC.

V gene TRBV7-6 combines with J gene TRBJ2-7, with 13 bases fitting TRBD2. V lost 2 bases, J lost 3 bases, and 1 base stayed unmatched. This CDR3 contains 15 residues. Germline CDR1 SGHVS, CDR2 FNYEAQ. The CDR3 nucleotides are TGTGCCAGCAGCTTAACTAGCGGGGGGGTCTACGAGCAGTACTTC. Translation: CASSLTSGGVYEQYF.

This chain connects TRBV7-2 to TRBJ2-1; D perhaps matches TRBD1 (5 bases). V lost 4 bases to trimming and J lost 9 bases, with 16 bases between them. The CDR3 runs to 14 residues. CDR1 is SGHTA, CDR2 FQGNSA, per germline. CDR3 coding DNA: TGTGCCAGCAGCTCTTCGATGGGGCCGAGTGAGCAGTTCTTC. Its protein is CASSSSMGPSEQFF.

In its sample, this clonotype was seen a few times. The V gene is TRBV5-1, the J gene TRBJ2-1; no clear D. Between the trimmed V and J ends, which lost 0 bases and 7 bases, there was a span of 11 bases. The CDR3 is 14 amino acids. CDR1 SGHRS and CDR2 YFSETQ come from the germline V gene. The CDR3 DNA is TGCGCCAGCAGCTTGGCCGGACCCGGAAATGAGCAGTTCTTC. Translation gives CASSLAGPGNEQFF.

The chain combines TRBV7-2 with TRBJ2-1; 11 positions match TRBD2. J lost 6 bases, V lost 0 bases, and 4 bases had no gene match. This CDR3 spans 16 amino acids. Germline V CDR1 and CDR2: SGHTA, FQGNSA. The CDR3 bases are TGTGCCAGCAGCTTAGCACTAGCGGGAGTCGCCAATGAGCAGTTCTTC. This encodes CASSLALAGVANEQFF.

The V gene is TRBV7-2, the J gene TRBJ2-1, with 7 bases lining up with TRBD1. V shed 2 bases and J 6 bases; nucleotides not matched to a gene: 7. The CDR3 has 15 amino acids. Germline CDR1 and CDR2: SGHTA and FQGNSA. CDR3 in amino acids: CASSLNRGQGNEQFF. The CDR3 bases are TGTGCCAGCAGCTTAAACAGGGGTCAAGGCAATGAGCAGTTCTTC.

A word on this clonotype: At one end the junction does not follow the germline gene, possibly because of a read error. The chain links TRBV28 to TRBJ2-7; D is undetermined. The CDR3 length is 14 residues. Germline-derived CDR1 and CDR2 are MDHEN and SYDVKM. This CDR3 is CASTPTQRYYEHYF. For the CDR3, the DNA is TGTGCCAGCACTCCCACCCAACGCTACTACGAGCACTACTTC.

The chain has TRBV19 and TRBJ1-2; 8 positions match TRBD1. Germline loops: CDR1 LNHDA, CDR2 SQIVND (reference sequence). The CDR3 loop spans 14 amino acids. J was trimmed by 3 bases and V by 4 bases; bases with no gene match: 4. The CDR3 sequence: CASSTRQGHYGYTF. The CDR3 coding sequence is TGTGCCAGTAGTACCCGACAGGGGCACTATGGCTACACCTTC. The variable domain in full, completed from reference TRBV19 and TRBJ1-2, reads DGGITQSPKYLFRKEGQNVTLSCEQNLNHDAMYWYRQDPGQGLRLIYYSQIVNDFQKGDIAEGYSVSREKKESFPLTVTSAQKNPTAFYLCASSTRQGHYGYTFGSGTRLTVV.

This chain links TRBV28 with TRBJ2-7, with 11 bases fitting TRBD2. The junction had 1 base not matched to a gene; V was cut back by 3 bases and J by 0 bases. The CDR3 is made up of 15 amino acids. Germline V gives CDR1 MDHEN, CDR2 SYDVKM. CDR3 loop: CASSFTSGSSYEQYF. CDR3 nucleotide sequence: TGTGCCAGCAGTTTCACTAGCGGGAGCTCCTACGAGCAGTACTTC. Full variable domain (outside the CDR3, taken from reference TRBV28 and TRBJ2-7): DVKVTQSSRYLVKRTGEKVFLECVQDMDHENMFWYRQDPGLGLRLIYFSYDVKMKEKGDIPEGYSVSREKKERFSLILESASTNQTSMYLCASSFTSGSSYEQYFGPGTRLTVT.

The gene calls are TRBV11-2 and TRBJ1-1, with 9 bases fitting TRBD1. This CDR3 has 24 amino acids. Germline CDR1 and CDR2: SGHAT and FQNNGV. After removal of 3 bases from V and 3 bases from J, the junction contained 32 bases not matched to a gene. The CDR3 is CASSFYFSRNGGGNRGQSDTEAFF. In DNA form, the CDR3 reads TGTGCCAGCAGCTTTTATTTTTCGCGTAACGGGGGGGGGAACAGGGGGCAGTCCGACACTGAAGCTTTCTTT.

Notes on this clonotype: The junction departs from germline at one end; a sequencing error may be responsible. The chain couples TRBV12-3 or TRBV12-4 to TRBJ1-3, with TRBD1 matching 10 bases. This CDR3 has 13 residues. As DNA, the CDR3 is TGTGCCAGCAGCGGGGACAGGGGAAGCACCATATATTTT. Residues: CASSGDRGSTIYF.

V is TRBV28 and J is TRBJ2-5; the match to TRBD1 covers 10 bases. CDR1 is MDHEN and CDR2 is SYDVKM in the germline V gene. Trimming removed 3 bases from V and 0 bases from J; junction bases left unmatched: 7. The CDR3 runs to 17 residues. The CDR3 is CASSFPSGQGYQETQYF. The CDR3 DNA is TGTGCCAGCAGTTTCCCCTCGGGACAGGGGTACCAAGAGACCCAGTACTTC.

The CDR3 nucleotides are TGCGCCAGCAGCTTCAGGCAGGGAATCACCTACGAGCAGTACTTC. Protein product: CASSFRQGITYEQYF. The chain recombines TRBV5-1 with TRBJ2-7; tentative D call: TRBD1 (5 bases). CDR1 is SGHRS, CDR2 YFSETQ, per germline. The CDR3 runs to 15 residues. Trimming pared 2 bases from V and 2 bases from J, leaving 14 bases between. Filled out from reference TRBV5-1 and TRBJ2-7, the complete variable domain reads KAGVTQTPRYLIKTRGQQVTLSCSPISGHRSVSWYQQTPGQGLQFLFEYFSETQRNKGNFPGRFSGRQFSNSRSEMNVSTLELGDSALYLCASSFRQGITYEQYFGPGTRLTVT.

The J gene is TRBJ2-1, the V gene TRBV6-1; 8 bases match TRBD2. Germline assignment: CDR1 MNHNS and CDR2 SASEGT. Trimming at V came to 8 bases and at J to 0 bases, leaving 9 bases not matched to a gene. The CDR3 sequence is 16 residues long. The CDR3: CASYNGREDSYNEQFF. CDR3 nucleotides: TGTGCCAGCTATAATGGGCGGGAGGACTCCTACAATGAGCAGTTCTTC.

This clonotype was observed a handful of times. DNA of the CDR3: TGTGCCAGCGCCGGGGGCGTCCAGGGGGACTACGAGCAGTACTTC. It codes for CASAGGVQGDYEQYF. V is TRBV7-6 and J is TRBJ2-7, with a tentative D call TRBD1 (7 bases). The CDR3 has 15 residues. V lost 8 bases and J lost 3, with 20 bases in between. Per the germline V gene, CDR1 is SGHVS and CDR2 is FNYEAQ.

The rearrangement joins TRBV19 to TRBJ2-7; TRBD2 matches at 8 bases. Germline V gene lookup returns CDR1 LNHDA and CDR2 SQIVND (reference sequence). V shed 1 base and J 3 bases; nucleotides not matched to a gene: 5. CDR3 size: 15 residues. Written as DNA, the CDR3 is TGTGCCAGTAGTATAGGGATAGCGGGGCTCTACGAGCAGTACTTC. It encodes CASSIGIAGLYEQYF.

This clonotype was observed a handful of times. The V and J genes are TRBV27 and TRBJ1-2; 9 bases are a match to TRBD1. J was trimmed by 8 bases and V by 3 bases; bases with no gene match: 16. Germline values: CDR1 MNHEY, CDR2 SMNVEV (reference sequence). This CDR3 region has 17 residues. CDR3 sequence (DNA): TGTGCCAGCAGTTTCGGTACTACGGGACAGGGAATCGTCGGCTACACCTTC. Amino acids: CASSFGTTGQGIVGYTF.

V usage is TRBV7-9 and J usage is TRBJ2-7; TRBD2 might be the D (6 bases). The CDR3 is 15 residues long. The germline gives CDR1 SEHNR, CDR2 FQNEAQ (reference sequence). Deletions cut 4 bases from V and 2 bases from J, with 15 bases between. The CDR3 is CASSSSRDLTYEQYF. In DNA form, the CDR3 reads TGTGCCAGCAGCTCTTCGCGGGACCTAACCTACGAGCAGTACTTC.